One TCR beta chain is described in this entry. This same CDR3 is encoded by further DNA sequences in the sample. The sample belongs to a study of blood T cell repertoires in COVID-19. The overall study: Some COVID-19 samples were acute and others convalescent; all came from the United States, Italy and Spain. In each case, the material was cDNA or gDNA derived from T cells, B-cell-depleted T cells, or PBMCs.

CDR1 is KGHSH and CDR2 is LQKENI in the germline V gene. The CDR3 is made up of 13 amino acids. J lost 5 bases, V lost 3 bases, and 1 base had no gene match. Authors' data handling: Amplification of reference gene primers was used by the study to estimate nucleated cell counts. The repertoire was sequenced with immunoSEQ multiplex PCR; TCRdb's copy has only in-frame clones and lacks some. V, J and clone size derive from that table, while D and trimming were established from the DNA sequence. This repertoire shows 130,000 or so clones, roughly 80% found once; its top ten account for roughly 15%. The rearrangement uses TRBV18 and TRBJ2-5; 9 bases are a match to TRBD1. This sequence originates from a man over 45 with acute or convalescent COVID-19. Input material: peripheral blood. DNA for the CDR3: TGTGCCAGCTCACCCGGACAGGGGGAGACCCAGTACTTC. The encoded protein is CASSPGQGETQYF.